A single sample is the source of the 27 T cell receptor beta chains below, sequenced in a study of early T cells in non-severe SARS-CoV-2 infection. TCRdb re-derived calls from the 5' RACE reads in MiXCR, one entry per CDR3 protein. Among about 80,000 distinct CDR3 sequences listed, about 6% were seen once. The sample comprised whole blood. Receptors were obtained from an adult who was a healthcare worker with PCR-confirmed SARS-CoV-2 infection or an uninfected control (not recorded which).

This clonotype was seen a few times. V is TRBV24-1 and J is TRBJ2-1; D call uncertain. The V end was cut by 5 bases, the J end by 5 bases, with 6 bases between. The CDR3 runs to 12 residues. Germline V lookup: CDR1 KGHDR, CDR2 SFDVKD. Here the CDR3 DNA reads TGTGCCACCAGTGGCCAGAACAATGAGCAGTTCTTC. Its protein product is CATSGQNNEQFF.

This clonotype has just a few counts. The chain has TRBV5-1 and TRBJ2-1; 13 bases agree with TRBD2. This CDR3 spans 15 amino acids. The V gene end was trimmed by 3 bases and the J gene end by 6 bases; junction bases not matched to a gene: 3. Germline CDR1 is SGHRS and CDR2 is YFSETQ. In DNA form, the CDR3 reads TGCGCCAGCAGCTATACTAGCGGGAGGGCCAATGAGCAGTTCTTC. Its protein is CASSYTSGRANEQFF.

This clonotype was counted many times. This chain uses TRBV11-2 with TRBJ1-1; 8 nucleotides agree with TRBD1. Looked up from germline, CDR1 is SGHAT and CDR2 is FQNNGV. Germline trimming cut 5 bases from V and 8 bases from J; bases unmatched to any gene: 7. CDR3 length: 13 residues. The CDR3 here is CASSLRTGREAFF. Written as DNA, the CDR3 is TGTGCCAGCAGCCTCAGGACAGGGAGGGAAGCTTTCTTT.

This clonotype was seen at least ten times. The chain is built from TRBV7-6 and TRBJ1-6, with D unresolved. Between the trimmed V and J ends, which lost 1 base and 8 bases, there was a span of 6 bases. The CDR3 spans 13 residues. From germline, CDR1 is SGHVS and CDR2 FNYEAQ. CDR3 DNA sequence: TGTGCCAGCAGCTTAGTTTTGTATTCACCCCTCCACTTT. This codes for CASSLVLYSPLHF.

This chain links TRBV20-1 with TRBJ1-1; D not resolved. This CDR3 has 15 residues. In germline, CDR1 is DFQATT, CDR2 SNEGSKA (reference sequence). With 0 bases removed from V and 1 base from J, the gap between germline ends came to 12 bases. The CDR3 nucleotides are TGCAGTGCTAGAGATCAATTAGGCCCGAACACTGAAGCTTTCTTT. This gives the protein CSARDQLGPNTEAFF.

The CDR3 sequence is CASSSPGQGNNEQFF. The DNA for the CDR3 is TGTGCCAGCAGTTCTCCGGGACAGGGGAACAATGAGCAGTTCTTC. V is TRBV28 and J is TRBJ2-1, with 10 nucleotides matching TRBD1. J was trimmed by 5 bases and V by 4 bases; bases with no gene match: 5. Germline V gene sequence: CDR1 MDHEN, CDR2 SYDVKM. CDR3 length: 15 amino acids.

Written as DNA, the CDR3 is TGTGCCAGCAGTAGGACTAGCGGGGTAACAGATACGCAGTATTTT. Its protein is CASSRTSGVTDTQYF. The chain uses TRBV6-5 and TRBJ2-3; 12 bases align to TRBD2. Losses at the gene ends were 5 bases for V and 3 bases for J; bases not matched to a gene: 3. Germline values: CDR1 MNHEY, CDR2 SVGAGI. The CDR3 covers 15 residues.

In its sample, this clonotype was seen a few times. The chain carries TRBV10-3 and TRBJ1-1, with TRBD1 matching over 7 bases. CDR1 and CDR2 (germline): ENHRY, SYGVKD. With V trimmed by 5 bases and J by 4 bases, 4 bases remained unmatched. The CDR3 has 13 residues. CDR3 DNA: TGTGCCATCAGTCCGACAGGGTCCACTGAAGCTTTCTTT. Translated: CAISPTGSTEAFF.

This clonotype has at least ten counts. The V call is TRBV20-1, the J call TRBJ2-7; D assignment may be TRBD1 or TRBD2 (5 bases each). In germline, CDR1 is DFQATT, CDR2 SNEGSKA (reference sequence). V was trimmed by 6 bases and J by 4 bases, leaving 19 bases between them. CDR3 length equals 14 residues. The chain's CDR3 is CSAPGAGRGYEQYF. CDR3 in DNA: TGCAGTGCCCCCGGGGCAGGCCGAGGGTACGAGCAGTACTTC.

This clonotype has at least ten counts. The chain recombines TRBV5-6 with TRBJ2-2; D is ambiguous. Germline assignment: CDR1 SGHDT and CDR2 YYEEEE. This CDR3 is 13 amino acids long. The V end was cut by 5 bases, the J end by 1 base, with 6 bases between. The DNA for the CDR3 is TGTGCCAGCAGTTGGGGGAACACCGGGGAGCTGTTTTTT. It encodes CASSWGNTGELFF.

This clonotype was observed many times. The chain couples TRBV10-2 to TRBJ1-4; TRBD1 matches at 9 bases. Germline CDR1 reads WSHSY; CDR2 reads SAAADI. This CDR3 spans 16 amino acids. Trimming cost V 2 bases and J 7 bases; bases outside gene matches: 8. The CDR3 DNA follows: TGCGCCAGCAGTGAGCGGGACAGGGTGATTGGTGAAAAACTGTTTTTT. As protein: CASSERDRVIGEKLFF.

J is TRBJ2-7 and V is TRBV5-1, with TRBD1 matching 7 bases. The CDR3 length is 14 residues. Germline loops: CDR1 SGHRS, CDR2 YFSETQ. V trimming: 4 bases; J trimming: 3 bases; junction bases outside the gene matches: 7. The CDR3 DNA reads TGCGCCAGCAGCCTAGGGGGCTCCGGCTACGAGCAGTACTTC. This translates into CASSLGGSGYEQYF. The variable domain in full, with the rest retrieved from reference TRBV5-1 and TRBJ2-7, is KAGVTQTPRYLIKTRGQQVTLSCSPISGHRSVSWYQQTPGQGLQFLFEYFSETQRNKGNFPGRFSGRQFSNSRSEMNVSTLELGDSALYLCASSLGGSGYEQYFGPGTRLTVT.

This clonotype was recorded at least ten times. This chain joins TRBV5-1 and TRBJ1-4; 9 bases match TRBD1. The CDR3 runs 15 residues. Trimming took 0 bases from V and 8 from J; bases not matched to a gene: 5. Germline V gene sequence: CDR1 SGHRS, CDR2 YFSETQ. CDR3 amino acids: CASSLAGTGMEKLFF. CDR3 DNA: TGCGCCAGCAGCTTGGCCGGGACAGGGATGGAAAAACTGTTTTTT.

About this clonotype itself: A much larger clone lies one base from this, so it may be a read error. J is TRBJ2-7 and V is TRBV5-1, with 11 positions matching TRBD2. Per germline, CDR1 SGHRS and CDR2 YFSETQ. The CDR3 runs to 15 residues. CDR3 nucleotides: TGCGCCAGCAGCTTGCGACTAGCGGGGCCCTCCGAGCTGTACTTC. Translation gives CASSLRLAGPSELYF.

Concerning this clonotype: A single base separates this from a much larger clone, so it may be a read error. The chain recombines TRBV11-2 with TRBJ2-2; D is perhaps TRBD2 (5 bases). The CDR3 spans 16 residues. The germline V gene has CDR1 SGHAT and CDR2 FQNNGV. The CDR3 nucleotides read TGTGCCAGCAGCATCTCGACGGCGCTGAACACCGGGGAGCTGATTTTT. It yields the protein CASSISTALNTGELIF.

This clonotype turned up a few times. The rearrangement links TRBV5-1 to TRBJ2-7, with no clear D. Germline V CDR1 and CDR2: SGHRS, YFSETQ. Trimming shortened V by 0 bases and J by 5 bases, and 6 bases separated the two germline ends. The CDR3 is 12 amino acids. CDR3 amino acids: CASSLDRNEQYF. The CDR3 region has the DNA TGCGCCAGCAGCTTGGACCGGAACGAGCAGTACTTC.

The V call is TRBV7-2, the J call TRBJ2-1; D perhaps matches TRBD2 (6 bases). This CDR3 has 15 amino acids. The V gene lost 3 bases and the J gene lost 6 bases, with 15 bases spanning the gap. The germline V gene encodes CDR1 SGHTA and CDR2 FQGNSA. This chain's CDR3 is CASSLPGLPSNEQFF. CDR3 DNA: TGTGCCAGCAGCTTGCCGGGACTCCCTAGCAATGAGCAGTTCTTC.

At least ten counts were recorded for this clonotype. The chain employs TRBV9 and TRBJ2-7, with TRBD2 identical over 7 bases. CDR3 length: 15 residues. Trimming removed 4 bases from V and 6 bases from J; junction bases left unmatched: 13. Germline CDR1 SGDLS, CDR2 YYNGEE. Here the CDR3 DNA reads TGTGCCAGCAGCCCGGTCTTGGGGTCGGGAGGCGAGCAGTACTTC. Translation: CASSPVLGSGGEQYF.

The V gene is TRBV9, the J gene TRBJ1-1; D ambiguous. The length of the CDR3 is 12 residues. Trimming left V 3 bases short and J 6 bases short, with 9 bases between. CDR1 SGDLS and CDR2 YYNGEE come from the germline V gene. CDR3 nucleotide sequence: TGTGCCAGCAGCGGGACGGCTTCTGAAGCTTTCTTT. Translation: CASSGTASEAFF.

This clonotype was recorded at least ten times. V and J are TRBV20-1 and TRBJ2-2; D may be TRBD1 (6 bases). The V end was cut by 2 bases, the J end by 3 bases, with 7 bases between. This CDR3 has 13 amino acids. The germline gives CDR1 DFQATT, CDR2 SNEGSKA (reference sequence). Here the CDR3 DNA reads TGCAGTGCTAGACAGGGGTACACCGGGGAGCTGTTTTTT. This translates into CSARQGYTGELFF.

This clonotype has just a few counts. The V and J genes are TRBV12-3 or TRBV12-4 and TRBJ1-5; D unclear. V shed 3 bases and J shed 6 bases, with 15 bases lying between them. This CDR3 region has 15 residues. CDR3 amino acids: CASSFNQAASQPQHF. CDR3 DNA sequence: TGTGCCAGCAGTTTTAACCAAGCGGCGAGTCAGCCCCAGCATTTT.

V and J are TRBV25-1 and TRBJ2-3; D is unclear. The CDR3 has 15 amino acids. In germline, CDR1 is MGHDK, CDR2 SYGVNS. The V end was cut by 5 bases, the J end by 1 base, with 13 bases between. The CDR3 loop reads CASSWGGWGTDTQYF. CDR3 coding DNA: TGTGCCAGCAGTTGGGGTGGTTGGGGCACAGATACGCAGTATTTT. Based on the CDR3 plus reference TRBV25-1 and TRBJ2-3, the full variable domain is EADIYQTPRYLVIGTGKKITLECSQTMGHDKMYWYQQDPGMELHLIHYSYGVNSTEKGDLSSESTVSRIRTEHFPLTLESARPSHTSQYLCASSWGGWGTDTQYFGPGTRLTVL.

As regards this clonotype: A much larger clonotype is one base distant, so this may be a read error. J is TRBJ1-1 and V is TRBV18; weak D call: TRBD1 (5 bases). Germline V gene data show CDR1 as KGHSH and CDR2 as LQKENI. The CDR3 is made up of 15 amino acids. Trimming cost V 0 bases and J 4 bases, with 12 bases left between them. The CDR3 nucleotides read TGTGCCAGCTCACCACCGGGGCACGGGGCCACTGAAGCTTTCTTT. As protein: CASSPPGHGATEAFF. Using reference TRBV18 and TRBJ1-1 for the parts outside the CDR3, the full variable domain is NAGVMQNPRHLVRRRGQEARLRCSPMKGHSHVYWYRQLPEEGLKFMVYLQKENIIDESGMPKERFSAEFPKEGPSILRIQQVVRGDSAAYFCASSPPGHGATEAFFGQGTRLTVV.

There are a few counts of this clonotype. The J gene is TRBJ1-5, the V gene TRBV6-5; D gene ambiguous. This CDR3 contains 12 residues. Germline V gene data show CDR1 as MNHEY and CDR2 as SVGAGI. Trimming cost V 2 bases and J 7 bases, with 6 bases left between them. In DNA form, the CDR3 reads TGTGCCAGCAGTTACACCGGGCAGCCCCAGCATTTT. Encoded protein: CASSYTGQPQHF.

This clonotype was observed many times. V gene TRBV19 combines with J gene TRBJ2-1, with D unclear. The CDR3 loop spans 15 amino acids. Between the trimmed V and J ends, which lost 3 bases and 2 bases, there was a span of 11 bases. Per the germline V gene, CDR1 is LNHDA and CDR2 is SQIVND (reference sequence). CDR3: CASSMDGGTYNEQFF. CDR3 DNA sequence: TGTGCCAGTAGTATGGACGGCGGTACCTACAATGAGCAGTTCTTC. Filled out from reference TRBV19 and TRBJ2-1, the complete variable domain reads DGGITQSPKYLFRKEGQNVTLSCEQNLNHDAMYWYRQDPGQGLRLIYYSQIVNDFQKGDIAEGYSVSREKKESFPLTVTSAQKNPTAFYLCASSMDGGTYNEQFFGPGTRLTVL.

There are many counts of this clonotype. The chain carries TRBV7-8 and TRBJ2-1, with D possibly matching TRBD1 (5 bases). Trimming stripped 5 bases from V and 3 bases from J, with 11 bases between. Germline values: CDR1 SGHVS, CDR2 FQNEAQ. The CDR3 loop spans 14 amino acids. The DNA for the CDR3 is TGTGCCAGCAGCGTGATAGACAGCTACAATGAGCAGTTCTTC. Encoded protein: CASSVIDSYNEQFF. The full variable domain, in which reference TRBV7-8 and TRBJ2-1 provide the parts outside the CDR3, is GAGVSQSPRYKVAKRGQDVALRCDPISGHVSLFWYQQALGQGPEFLTYFQNEAQLDKSGLPSDRFFAERPEGSVSTLKIQRTQQEDSAVYLCASSVIDSYNEQFFGPGTRLTVL.

This clonotype was observed a few times. The chain has TRBV4-2 and TRBJ2-6; D not certain. Germline CDR1 LGHNA, CDR2 YNFKEQ. Trimming stripped 4 bases from V and 2 bases from J, with 12 bases between. CDR3 length equals 16 residues. CDR3 sequence: CASSPPSDPGANVLTF. As DNA, the CDR3 is TGTGCCAGCAGCCCCCCCAGCGATCCTGGGGCCAACGTCCTGACTTTC.